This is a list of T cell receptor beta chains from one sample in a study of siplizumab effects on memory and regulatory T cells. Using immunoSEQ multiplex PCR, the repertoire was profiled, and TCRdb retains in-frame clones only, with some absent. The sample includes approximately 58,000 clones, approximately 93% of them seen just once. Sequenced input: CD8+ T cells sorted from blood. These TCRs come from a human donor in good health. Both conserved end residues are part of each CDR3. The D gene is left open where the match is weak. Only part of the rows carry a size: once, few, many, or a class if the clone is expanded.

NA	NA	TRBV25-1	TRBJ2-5	CASSGTQDQYF	TGTGCCAGCAGTGGAACCCAGGACCAGTACTTC
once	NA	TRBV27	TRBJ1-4	CATSGATNEKLFF	TGTGCCACCAGTGGGGCAACTAATGAAAAACTGTTTTTT
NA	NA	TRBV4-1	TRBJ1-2	CASSPRQNNYGYTF	TGCGCCAGCAGCCCGCGACAGAATAACTATGGCTACACCTTC
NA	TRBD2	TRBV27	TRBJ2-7	CASSPGLVGSYEQYF	TGTGCCAGCAGCCCGGGACTAGTCGGCTCCTACGAGCAGTACTTC
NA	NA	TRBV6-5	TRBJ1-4	CASSHSVQPNEKLFF	TGTGCCAGCTCCCACTCCGTACAGCCTAATGAAAAACTGTTTTTT
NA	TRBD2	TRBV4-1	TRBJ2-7	CASSQVGAGAYEQYF	TGCGCCAGCAGCCAAGTCGGGGCGGGGGCCTACGAGCAGTACTTC
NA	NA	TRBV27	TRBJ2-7	CASSFAGSSYEQYF	TGTGCCAGCAGCTTCGCAGGGAGCTCCTACGAGCAGTACTTC
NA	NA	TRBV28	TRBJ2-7	CASSLMSGDHYNEQYF	TGTGCCAGCAGTTTAATGTCCGGGGATCACTATAACGAGCAGTACTTC
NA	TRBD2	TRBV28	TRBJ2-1	CASSLLAGGNEQFF	TGTGCCAGCAGTTTGCTAGCGGGAGGCAATGAGCAGTTCTTC
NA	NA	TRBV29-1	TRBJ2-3	CSVEGNTDTQYF	TGCAGCGTTGAAGGCAACACAGATACGCAGTATTTT
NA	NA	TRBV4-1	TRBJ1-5	CASSQDTQNQPQHF	TGCGCCAGCAGCCAAGATACACAAAATCAGCCCCAGCATTTT
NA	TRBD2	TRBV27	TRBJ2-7	CASSSRIAGGVHEQYF	TGTGCCAGCAGTTCTAGAATAGCGGGAGGAGTCCACGAGCAGTACTTC
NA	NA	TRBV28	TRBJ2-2	CASSTLGSGELFF	TGTGCCAGCAGTACATTAGGGTCCGGGGAGCTGTTTTTT
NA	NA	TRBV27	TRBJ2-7	CASSSSAVEQFYEQYF	TGTGCCAGCAGTTCCAGCGCAGTAGAACAATTCTACGAGCAGTACTTC
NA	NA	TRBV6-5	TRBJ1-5	CASSYSGQSNQPQHF	TGTGCCAGCAGTTACTCCGGACAGAGCAATCAGCCCCAGCATTTT
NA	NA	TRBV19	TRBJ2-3	CASSIQGLVGSDTQYF	TGTGCCAGTAGTATACAGGGGTTGGTGGGTTCGGATACGCAGTATTTT
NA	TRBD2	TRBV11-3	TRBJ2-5	CASTTTSGTETQYF	TGTGCCAGCACGACGACTAGCGGGACAGAGACCCAGTACTTC
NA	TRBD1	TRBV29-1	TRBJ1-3	CSVVLGQSSGNTIYF	TGCAGCGTTGTTTTGGGACAGAGCTCTGGAAACACCATATATTTT
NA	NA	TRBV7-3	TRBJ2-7	CASSLSGQGYEQYF	TGTGCCAGCAGCTTATCTGGTCAGGGATACGAGCAGTACTTC
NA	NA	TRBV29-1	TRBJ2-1	CSVEEGEQFF	TGCAGCGTTGAGGAGGGTGAGCAGTTCTTC